Listed here are 14 T cell receptor beta chains from one sample, sequenced in a study of early T cells in non-severe SARS-CoV-2 infection. TCRdb fed the 5' RACE reads into MiXCR, producing one record per CDR3 protein. The profile covers about 75,000 distinct CDR3 sequences, with roughly 10% appearing a single time and around 12% taken by the ten largest. Sample: whole blood, taken at baseline. Receptor source: an adult who was a healthcare worker with PCR-confirmed SARS-CoV-2 infection or an uninfected control (not recorded which).

CDR3 DNA sequence: TGTGCCAGCAGCGTAGCCCCAGCACCTGGAAACACCATATATTTT. Protein: CASSVAPAPGNTIYF. V gene TRBV9 combines with J gene TRBJ1-3; D remains unclear. The CDR3 length is 15 residues. V gave up 0 bases and J gave up 2 bases, with 9 bases separating them. Germline assignment: CDR1 SGDLS and CDR2 YYNGEE.

This clonotype was seen ten or more times. The genes are TRBV5-1 and TRBJ2-5; the D gene is possibly TRBD2 (5 bases). Trimming took off 2 bases at V and 0 bases at J, with 23 bases between the two ends. Germline V gene data show CDR1 as SGHRS and CDR2 as YFSETQ. The CDR3 runs 19 residues. Here the CDR3 DNA reads TGCGCCAGCAGCTTCGGTATAGTCGGGGATTTGCAGTACCAAGAGACCCAGTACTTC. This sequence encodes CASSFGIVGDLQYQETQYF.

The rearrangement joins TRBV5-1 to TRBJ2-7; a weak D match, TRBD1 (6 bases). The V gene lost 4 bases and the J gene lost 3 bases, with 14 bases spanning the gap. CDR3 length equals 14 residues. Per the germline V gene, CDR1 is SGHRS and CDR2 is YFSETQ. The CDR3 loop is CASSQGGSNYEQYF. As DNA, the CDR3 is TGCGCCAGCAGCCAAGGGGGATCCAACTACGAGCAGTACTTC.

This clonotype was recorded many times. This chain uses TRBV14 with TRBJ1-3, with 9 nucleotides matching TRBD1. Trimming at V came to 4 bases and at J to 2 bases, leaving 0 bases not matched to a gene. The CDR3 spans 14 residues. Germline loops: CDR1 SGHDN, CDR2 FVKESK. CDR3 in amino acids: CASSRTGAGNTIYF. The CDR3 DNA reads TGTGCCAGCAGCCGGACAGGGGCTGGAAACACCATATATTTT.

This clonotype was counted a few times. The chain combines TRBV20-1 with TRBJ1-5; D is perhaps TRBD1 (6 bases). The V and J ends lost 5 bases and 3 bases respectively, with 11 bases between them. Germline CDR1 reads DFQATT; CDR2 reads SNEGSKA (reference sequence). This CDR3 is 13 amino acids long. CDR3 region: CSAGGGANQPQHF. In DNA form, the CDR3 reads TGCAGTGCTGGCGGGGGGGCCAATCAGCCCCAGCATTTT.

The chain has TRBV29-1 and TRBJ2-4, with TRBD1 as a possible D gene (6 bases). Germline lookup yields CDR1 SQVTM and CDR2 ANQGSEA. The CDR3 runs 13 residues. The V end lost 4 bases, the J end lost 8 bases, and 15 bases lay between the germline ends. The CDR3 DNA follows: TGCAGCGTTGTTACGACAGGAGGCGACATTCAGTACTTC. Protein: CSVVTTGGDIQYF.

This sequence joins TRBV19 and TRBJ2-5; D uncertain. Trimming removed 3 bases from V and 5 bases from J, with 10 bases in between. This CDR3 is built from 13 residues. Germline assignment: CDR1 LNHDA and CDR2 SQIVND (reference sequence). CDR3 DNA: TGTGCCAGTAGTATGACGGGTGGCGAGACCCAGTACTTC. The encoded protein is CASSMTGGETQYF. The full variable domain, rest sourced from reference TRBV19 and TRBJ2-5, is DGGITQSPKYLFRKEGQNVTLSCEQNLNHDAMYWYRQDPGQGLRLIYYSQIVNDFQKGDIAEGYSVSREKKESFPLTVTSAQKNPTAFYLCASSMTGGETQYFGPGTRLLVL.

The gene calls are TRBV29-1 and TRBJ1-3; a possible D gene is TRBD1 (5 bases). From germline, CDR1 is SQVTM and CDR2 ANQGSEA. CDR3 size: 12 residues. Trimming took 6 bases from V and 3 from J, leaving 9 bases between them. The CDR3 DNA reads TGCAGCGTCAGGGATAGTGGAAACACCATATATTTT. This encodes CSVRDSGNTIYF.

This clonotype has ten or more counts. This chain links TRBV12-3 or TRBV12-4 with TRBJ1-1; 7 positions agree with TRBD1. V lost 6 bases and J lost 0; bases outside the gene matches: 4. The CDR3 totals 14 residues. CDR3 nucleotides: TGTGCCAGCAGATTACAGGGGATGAACACTGAAGCTTTCTTT. This sequence encodes CASRLQGMNTEAFF.

This clonotype was observed a few times. J is TRBJ2-1 and V is TRBV29-1; D ambiguous. In germline, CDR1 is SQVTM, CDR2 ANQGSEA. Trimming took 7 bases from V and 3 from J, leaving 10 bases between them. This CDR3 is 12 amino acids long. CDR3 loop: CSGARLYNEQFF. In nucleotides, the CDR3 is TGCAGCGGGGCCCGCCTCTACAATGAGCAGTTCTTC.

This clonotype was counted only a few times. The chain employs TRBV28 and TRBJ2-7; D is undetermined. Trimming removed 2 bases at V and 2 bases at J, with 7 bases between. Germline CDR1 and CDR2: MDHEN and SYDVKM. The CDR3 extends over 13 amino acids. CDR3 DNA sequence: TGTGCCAGCAGTTTAACTCCGACCTACGAGCAGTACTTC. Protein: CASSLTPTYEQYF.

This clonotype was detected a few times. The chain joins TRBV29-1 to TRBJ1-1; D not certain. Trimming cost V 4 bases and J 1 base, with 4 bases left between them. This CDR3 is 11 amino acids long. Germline CDR1 is SQVTM and CDR2 is ANQGSEA. The CDR3 bases are TGCAGCGTTGCCCAGAACACTGAAGCTTTCTTT. Translation: CSVAQNTEAFF.

This clonotype was seen a few times. The chain links TRBV12-3 or TRBV12-4 to TRBJ2-7; 14 bases are a match to TRBD2. Trimming took 5 bases from V and 1 from J; bases not matched to a gene: 1. The CDR3 is 15 amino acids. The CDR3 nucleotides are TGTGCCAGCAGTCGACTAGCGGGGGGGTCCTACGAGCAGTACTTC. It translates to CASSRLAGGSYEQYF.

The chain combines TRBV5-5 with TRBJ2-7; TRBD1 aligns across 11 bases. This CDR3 contains 15 residues. J lost 4 bases, V lost 1 base, and 4 bases had no gene match. Per the germline V gene, CDR1 is SGHKS and CDR2 is YYEKEE (reference sequence). In DNA form, the CDR3 reads TGTGCCAGCAGCTTGAAGGGGACAGGGGGGTACGAGCAGTACTTC. Encoded protein: CASSLKGTGGYEQYF.